Reported below is one TCR beta chain. One end of the junction is discordant with germline, which a read error may explain. Over several immunoSEQ plates, each subset's genomic DNA was distributed in even portions. It was on ten immunoSEQ deep assay plates that unsorted PBMC DNA was sequenced. The assay was immunoSEQ multiplex PCR, and TCRdb's table has in-frame clones only and misses some. This sample has approximately 500,000 clones; about three quarters occur once, and the top ten carry 12%. The CDR3 runs 12 residues. The germline V gene has CDR1 SEHNR and CDR2 FQNEAQ (reference sequence). The data were obtained in a study of shared clonotypes between healthy human individuals. Each unsorted sample relied on about 94 million PBMCs as its source of genomic DNA.

This sequence originates from a woman aged 40 to 50 in good health. Some clones in this sample may be carry-over from other donors' samples. The chain couples TRBV7-9 to TRBJ2-7, with D possibly TRBD1 on 6 matching bases. The specimen sequenced was PBMCs. Here the CDR3 DNA reads TGTGCCAGCAGCTTATCATGGGACAACCAATTCTTC. Its protein is CASSLSWDNQFF.